These T cell receptor beta chains were read from a single sample in a study of control samples from healthy donors and cancer patients. Clones were sequenced by immunoSEQ multiplex PCR, and TCRdb holds only the in-frame ones, with some missing. This repertoire shows roughly 130,000 clones, over 90% found once; its top ten account for 11% to 15%. The material sequenced was PBMCs. The receptors shown here come from a man aged 55 to 70 with colorectal cancer. Each CDR3 is given with its conserved first and last residue. The order of the fields is clone size, V gene, J gene, CDR3 protein. Rows give clone size only sometimes, using once, few, many, or a class for an expanded clone.

clone size: .
V gene: TRBV7-2
J gene: TRBJ1-1
CDR3 protein: CASSSGHLNTEAFF

clone size: .
V gene: TRBV28
J gene: TRBJ1-3
CDR3 protein: CASSPGLYTGNTIYF

clone size: .
V gene: TRBV9
J gene: TRBJ1-3
CDR3 protein: CASSPRTDSGNTIYF

clone size: .
V gene: TRBV11-2
J gene: TRBJ2-2
CDR3 protein: CASRLTPRMRNTGELFF

clone size: .
V gene: TRBV7-9
J gene: TRBJ1-5
CDR3 protein: CASSHSDRVGNQPQHF

clone size: .
V gene: TRBV7-2
J gene: TRBJ1-2
CDR3 protein: CASSPRSASRGANYGYTF

clone size: .
V gene: TRBV6-4
J gene: TRBJ1-2
CDR3 protein: CASSRTGNYGYTF

clone size: .
V gene: TRBV27
J gene: TRBJ2-7
CDR3 protein: CASRQRGTYEQYF

clone size: .
V gene: TRBV5-4
J gene: TRBJ1-4
CDR3 protein: CASSGTGGDEKLFF

clone size: .
V gene: TRBV29-1
J gene: TRBJ1-1
CDR3 protein: CSVQNTLIRDRASTEAFF

clone size: .
V gene: TRBV5-1
J gene: TRBJ2-5
CDR3 protein: CASRGGLEETQYF

clone size: .
V gene: TRBV15
J gene: TRBJ2-2
CDR3 protein: CATSRDITGELFF

clone size: .
V gene: TRBV7-8
J gene: TRBJ2-7
CDR3 protein: CASSPPGGVAEQYF

clone size: once
V gene: TRBV14
J gene: TRBJ1-2
CDR3 protein: CASSQAQGDYFGYTF

clone size: once
V gene: TRBV7-9
J gene: TRBJ1-3
CDR3 protein: CASSPRTPNPSGNTIYF

clone size: .
V gene: TRBV4-3
J gene: TRBJ2-2
CDR3 protein: CASSQESWSGELFF

clone size: .
V gene: TRBV30
J gene: TRBJ2-5
CDR3 protein: CAWSVQAHQETQYF

clone size: .
V gene: TRBV24-1
J gene: TRBJ1-3
CDR3 protein: CATMGDVVPYSGNTIYF

clone size: .
V gene: TRBV28
J gene: TRBJ1-1
CDR3 protein: CASSFGRGNTEAFF

clone size: .
V gene: TRBV7-9
J gene: TRBJ1-1
CDR3 protein: CASSREDREAFF

clone size: .
V gene: TRBV6-6
J gene: TRBJ1-2
CDR3 protein: CASSDGQGMGYGYTF

clone size: .
V gene: TRBV19
J gene: TRBJ2-6
CDR3 protein: CASEDRAGANVLTF

clone size: .
V gene: TRBV4-2
J gene: TRBJ2-7
CDR3 protein: CASSQDDGTYEQYF

clone size: .
V gene: TRBV10-3
J gene: TRBJ1-2
CDR3 protein: CAISEGGSYYGYTF

clone size: .
V gene: TRBV19
J gene: TRBJ2-7
CDR3 protein: CASTLSGGRPYEQYF

clone size: .
V gene: TRBV7-9
J gene: TRBJ1-4
CDR3 protein: CASSLGLGEKLFF

clone size: .
V gene: TRBV29-1
J gene: TRBJ2-3
CDR3 protein: CSFRGGADTQYF

clone size: .
V gene: TRBV5-1
J gene: TRBJ1-2
CDR3 protein: CASSLRGDIYGYTF

clone size: .
V gene: TRBV21-1
J gene: TRBJ1-5
CDR3 protein: CASSKRCQGSLYSNQPQHF

clone size: .
V gene: TRBV20-1
J gene: TRBJ1-2
CDR3 protein: CSARPPSGYTF

clone size: .
V gene: TRBV29-1
J gene: TRBJ2-7
CDR3 protein: CSVGGGRGPLYEQYF

clone size: .
V gene: TRBV10-2
J gene: TRBJ1-4
CDR3 protein: CASSEEAGNEKLFF

clone size: .
V gene: TRBV30
J gene: TRBJ1-1
CDR3 protein: CAWSWQGNTEAFF

clone size: .
V gene: TRBV5-1
J gene: TRBJ2-3
CDR3 protein: CASSLEGIDTQYF

clone size: .
V gene: TRBV21-1
J gene: TRBJ1-5
CDR3 protein: CASRDRDSYSNQPQHF

clone size: .
V gene: TRBV2
J gene: TRBJ2-3
CDR3 protein: CASAVSGGFTDTQYF

clone size: .
V gene: TRBV12-3/TRBV12-4
J gene: TRBJ1-2
CDR3 protein: CASSPTGRYGYTF

clone size: .
V gene: TRBV6-2/TRBV6-3
J gene: TRBJ2-7
CDR3 protein: CASSTSGTGGRTVYEQYF

clone size: once
V gene: TRBV6-5
J gene: TRBJ1-1
CDR3 protein: CASSHGQGAGEAFF

clone size: .
V gene: TRBV20-1
J gene: TRBJ2-5
CDR3 protein: CSALTGETQYF

clone size: .
V gene: TRBV9
J gene: TRBJ2-2
CDR3 protein: CASSVGGGRPPGELFF

clone size: .
V gene: TRBV18
J gene: TRBJ1-5
CDR3 protein: CASSPQGIRNQPQHF

clone size: .
V gene: TRBV11-2
J gene: TRBJ2-4
CDR3 protein: CASSPTGPKNIQYF

clone size: .
V gene: TRBV2
J gene: TRBJ1-1
CDR3 protein: CASAQEFGTEAFF

clone size: .
V gene: TRBV9
J gene: TRBJ1-2
CDR3 protein: CASSATGNNYGYTF

clone size: .
V gene: TRBV5-1
J gene: TRBJ1-6
CDR3 protein: CASSSSGQVPLPLHF

clone size: once
V gene: TRBV27
J gene: TRBJ2-2
CDR3 protein: CASSFLNTGELFF

clone size: .
V gene: TRBV3-1/TRBV3-2
J gene: TRBJ1-1
CDR3 protein: CASSQEGRVSMGAFF

clone size: .
V gene: TRBV9
J gene: TRBJ2-2
CDR3 protein: CASSKDNAGELFF

clone size: .
V gene: TRBV4-1
J gene: TRBJ2-3
CDR3 protein: CASSPHPGQGRDTQYF

clone size: .
V gene: TRBV28
J gene: TRBJ1-4
CDR3 protein: CASSPPGQLNEKLFF

clone size: .
V gene: TRBV5-4
J gene: TRBJ2-3
CDR3 protein: CASSWGPGETDTQYF

clone size: .
V gene: TRBV11-3
J gene: TRBJ2-1
CDR3 protein: CASKGGEYNEQFF

clone size: .
V gene: TRBV18
J gene: TRBJ1-1
CDR3 protein: CASSPRSDLGVNTEAFF

clone size: .
V gene: TRBV18
J gene: TRBJ1-4
CDR3 protein: CASSPRPGGDEKLFF

clone size: .
V gene: TRBV30
J gene: TRBJ1-1
CDR3 protein: CALKGGNTEAFF

clone size: .
V gene: TRBV19
J gene: TRBJ1-6
CDR3 protein: CASSMGQNNSPLHF